Given below is one T cell receptor beta chain in context. Its antigen is unknown. These data come from a study of human T cells and chemical hapten exposure. Original handling: Counts of TCRs in each sample centred on a median of about 96,000 and extended from roughly 25,000 to 750,000. TCRdb redid the calling of the RACE reads with MiXCR, one entry per CDR3 protein. The V and J calls follow TCRdb's processing rather than the paper's. The profile shows 300,000 to 450,000 distinct CDR3 sequences, approximately 5.1% of them singletons. Time point indicated: pre-sensitization, week 0. Treatment described: therapeutic diphenylcyclopropenone sensitization with weekly scalp DPC. Participating donors were patients with alopecia, aged 18 to 70 years, considered appropriate candidates for DPC. The trim removed 5 bases at V and 4 bases at J, leaving 1 base unmatched. Germline CDR1 reads LNHNV; CDR2 reads YYDKDF (reference sequence). The CDR3 contains 13 residues.

Study-wide points: TCRs above 1 in 1000 frequency did not change with DPC sensitization.

The sequenced sample was whole blood, obtained in connection with sensitization to the hapten diphenylcyclopropenone (DPC). This chain uses TRBV15 with TRBJ1-3, with 8 bases identical to TRBD1. This receptor was taken from a woman aged 45-65 years with alopecia areata. Some clones in this sample may be carry-over from other donors' samples. The CDR3 sequence: CATSQGAGNTIYF. CDR3 bases: TGTGCCACCAGCCAGGGGGCAGGAAACACCATATATTTT. The full variable domain, in which reference TRBV15 and TRBJ1-3 provide the parts outside the CDR3, is DAMVIQNPRYQVTQFGKPVTLSCSQTLNHNVMYWYQQKSSQAPKLLFHYYDKDFNNEADTPDNFQSRRPNTSFCFLDIRSPGLGDTAMYLCATSQGAGNTIYFGEGSWLTVV.